Listed below are T cell receptor beta chains from one sample, sequenced in a study of blood T cell repertoires in COVID-19. The method was immunoSEQ multiplex PCR; TCRdb's version includes in-frame clones alone and lacks a portion of them. The sample contains a few hundred thousand clones, approximately 87% of which appear only once. What was sequenced was peripheral blood. Receptor source: a woman aged 45-60 years who had recovered from COVID-19. CDR3s include the opening cysteine and the closing phenylalanine or tryptophan. Fields, in order: V gene, clone size, J gene, CDR3 protein. Size is stated for part of the rows, as once, few or many counts, or as a class when the clone is expanded.

v_call: TRBV30
clone_size: NA
j_call: TRBJ2-2
cdr3_aa: CAWSGFRAGTGELFF

v_call: TRBV5-4
clone_size: NA
j_call: TRBJ1-4
cdr3_aa: CASSPGQGWTEKLFF

v_call: TRBV7-8
clone_size: NA
j_call: TRBJ1-2
cdr3_aa: CASSIPGDPPYGYTF

v_call: TRBV4-3
clone_size: NA
j_call: TRBJ1-6
cdr3_aa: CASSPELQGILHF

v_call: TRBV5-1
clone_size: NA
j_call: TRBJ2-7
cdr3_aa: CASSLDQGLGYEQYF

v_call: TRBV6-5
clone_size: NA
j_call: TRBJ1-3
cdr3_aa: CASRTVSGNTIYF

v_call: TRBV29-1
clone_size: once
j_call: TRBJ1-1
cdr3_aa: CSAWTGRLGAFF

v_call: TRBV7-8
clone_size: once
j_call: TRBJ2-3
cdr3_aa: CASSSGLAGARLTDTQYF

v_call: TRBV29-1
clone_size: NA
j_call: TRBJ1-4
cdr3_aa: CSVEFAGANEKLFF

v_call: TRBV4-3
clone_size: NA
j_call: TRBJ1-1
cdr3_aa: CASSQFGGTEAFF

v_call: TRBV3-1/TRBV3-2
clone_size: NA
j_call: TRBJ2-7
cdr3_aa: CASSQAAGGLTRGAF

v_call: TRBV6-2/TRBV6-3
clone_size: few
j_call: TRBJ2-1
cdr3_aa: CASNPPPGQKNNEQFF

v_call: TRBV29-1
clone_size: NA
j_call: TRBJ2-7
cdr3_aa: CSVRGSYEQYF

v_call: TRBV7-8
clone_size: NA
j_call: TRBJ2-3
cdr3_aa: CASSSRRLWAGALDTQYF

v_call: TRBV19
clone_size: NA
j_call: TRBJ1-1
cdr3_aa: CASSIGPAFADTEAFF

v_call: TRBV9
clone_size: NA
j_call: TRBJ1-6
cdr3_aa: CASSGSSGSNSPLHF

v_call: TRBV6-2/TRBV6-3
clone_size: NA
j_call: TRBJ2-7
cdr3_aa: CASSYPSGTEEQYF

v_call: TRBV28
clone_size: NA
j_call: TRBJ2-5
cdr3_aa: CASRGQGALETQYF

v_call: TRBV28
clone_size: NA
j_call: TRBJ1-1
cdr3_aa: CASSRPGQITEAFF

v_call: TRBV7-2
clone_size: NA
j_call: TRBJ1-4
cdr3_aa: CASKSGSNEKLFF

v_call: TRBV7-3
clone_size: NA
j_call: TRBJ2-3
cdr3_aa: CASSLDSIADTQYF

v_call: TRBV6-5
clone_size: NA
j_call: TRBJ1-3
cdr3_aa: CASSPTGGSGNTIYF

v_call: TRBV11-2
clone_size: NA
j_call: TRBJ1-1
cdr3_aa: CASSRVTGGTEAFF

v_call: TRBV27
clone_size: NA
j_call: TRBJ1-2
cdr3_aa: CASSSVTENYGYTF

v_call: TRBV24-1
clone_size: NA
j_call: TRBJ1-1
cdr3_aa: CATSEHAVNTEAFF

v_call: TRBV7-9
clone_size: NA
j_call: TRBJ1-2
cdr3_aa: CASSPGGLPGEGGYTF